The 2 T cell receptor beta chains below were found in one sample sequenced in a study of blood T cell repertoires in COVID-19. The table came from immunoSEQ multiplex PCR; TCRdb's copy has only in-frame clones and leaves some out. The sample has over 85,000 clones; approximately 87% are singletons. The sequencing sample was made of peripheral blood. The receptor source for this set is a human donor in a cohort sampled during active COVID-19.

This clone was recorded once. V and J are TRBV14 and TRBJ2-7; D is undetermined. The CDR3 contains 15 residues. V lost 0 bases and J lost 0, with 9 bases in between. CDR1 is SGHDN and CDR2 is FVKESK in the germline V gene. The CDR3 nucleotides read TGTGCCAGCAGCCAAGATAGAATAGCCTCCTACGAGCAGTACTTC. Its protein product is CASSQDRIASYEQYF.

This chain connects TRBV10-2 to TRBJ2-7, with 7 positions matching TRBD1. The CDR3 contains 15 residues. CDR1 WSHSY and CDR2 SAAADI come from the germline V gene. Unmatched junction bases numbered 8, after V lost 0 bases and J lost 6 bases. Here the CDR3 DNA reads TGCGCCAGCAGTGAGTCCGGGACAGAGTCCGTCGAGCAGTACTTC. Amino acids: CASSESGTESVEQYF.